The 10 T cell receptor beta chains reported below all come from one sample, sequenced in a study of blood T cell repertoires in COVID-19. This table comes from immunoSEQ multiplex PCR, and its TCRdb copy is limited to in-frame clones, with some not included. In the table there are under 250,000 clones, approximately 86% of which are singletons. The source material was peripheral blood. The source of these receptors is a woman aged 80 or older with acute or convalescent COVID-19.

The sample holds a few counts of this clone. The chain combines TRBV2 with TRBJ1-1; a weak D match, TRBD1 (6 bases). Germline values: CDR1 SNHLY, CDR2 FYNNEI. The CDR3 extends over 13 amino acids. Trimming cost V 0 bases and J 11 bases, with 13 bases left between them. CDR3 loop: CASSEAPGQRAFF. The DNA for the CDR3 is TGTGCCAGCAGTGAAGCTCCCGGACAGCGGGCTTTCTTT.

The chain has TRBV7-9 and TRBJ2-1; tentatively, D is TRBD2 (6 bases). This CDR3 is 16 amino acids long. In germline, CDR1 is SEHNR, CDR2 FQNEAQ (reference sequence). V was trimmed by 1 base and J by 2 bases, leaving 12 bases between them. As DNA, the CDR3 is TGTGCCAGCAGCTTAGGGGGACTTGGAGCCTACAATGAGCAGTTCTTC. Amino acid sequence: CASSLGGLGAYNEQFF.

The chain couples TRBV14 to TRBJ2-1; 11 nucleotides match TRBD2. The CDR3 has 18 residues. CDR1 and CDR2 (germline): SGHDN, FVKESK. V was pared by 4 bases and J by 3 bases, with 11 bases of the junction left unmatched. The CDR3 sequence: CASSLGRRTSGLYNEQFF. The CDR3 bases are TGTGCCAGCAGCCTCGGCAGAAGGACTAGCGGGCTCTACAATGAGCAGTTCTTC.

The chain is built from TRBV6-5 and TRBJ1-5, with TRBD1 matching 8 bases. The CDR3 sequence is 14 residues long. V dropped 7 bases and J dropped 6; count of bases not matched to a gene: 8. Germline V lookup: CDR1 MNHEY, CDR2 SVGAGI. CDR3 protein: CASNRGGAGQPQHF. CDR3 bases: TGTGCCAGCAACAGGGGGGGAGCAGGTCAGCCCCAGCATTTT.

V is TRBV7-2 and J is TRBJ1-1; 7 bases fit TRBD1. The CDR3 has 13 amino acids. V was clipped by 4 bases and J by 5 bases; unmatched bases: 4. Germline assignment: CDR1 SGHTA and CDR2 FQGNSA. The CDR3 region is CASSSGQKTEAFF. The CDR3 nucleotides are TGTGCCAGCAGCTCGGGACAGAAGACTGAAGCTTTCTTT.

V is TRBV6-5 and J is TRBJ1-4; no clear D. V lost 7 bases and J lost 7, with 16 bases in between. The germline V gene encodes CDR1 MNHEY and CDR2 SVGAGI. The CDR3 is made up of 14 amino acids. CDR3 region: CASTGGGIGEKLFF. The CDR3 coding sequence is TGTGCCAGCACCGGAGGCGGGATCGGTGAAAAACTGTTTTTT.

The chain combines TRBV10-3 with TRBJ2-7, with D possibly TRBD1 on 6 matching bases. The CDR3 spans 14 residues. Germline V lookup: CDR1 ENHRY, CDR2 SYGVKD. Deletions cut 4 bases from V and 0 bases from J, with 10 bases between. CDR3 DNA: TGTGCCATCAGTGGAGGGGGAAGCTCCTACGAGCAGTACTTC. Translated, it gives CAISGGGSSYEQYF.

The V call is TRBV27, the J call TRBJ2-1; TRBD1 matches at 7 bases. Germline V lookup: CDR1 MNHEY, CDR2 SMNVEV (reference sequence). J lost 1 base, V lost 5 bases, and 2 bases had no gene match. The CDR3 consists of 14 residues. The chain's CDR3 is CASSDRESYNEQFF. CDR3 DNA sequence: TGTGCCAGCAGTGACAGGGAGTCCTACAATGAGCAGTTCTTC.

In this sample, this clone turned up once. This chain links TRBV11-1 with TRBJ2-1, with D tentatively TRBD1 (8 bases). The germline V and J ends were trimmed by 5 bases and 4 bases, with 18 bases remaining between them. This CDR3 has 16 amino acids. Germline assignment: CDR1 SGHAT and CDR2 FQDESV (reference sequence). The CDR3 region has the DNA TGTGCCAGCAGCCCGTCGACAGGGGAGGGTTACAATGAGCAGTTCTTC. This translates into CASSPSTGEGYNEQFF.

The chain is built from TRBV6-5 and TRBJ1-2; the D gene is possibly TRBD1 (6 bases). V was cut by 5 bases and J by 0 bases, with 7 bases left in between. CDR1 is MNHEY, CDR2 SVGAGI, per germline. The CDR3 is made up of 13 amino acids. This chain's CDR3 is CASSRTANYGYTF. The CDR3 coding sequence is TGTGCCAGCAGTCGGACAGCTAACTATGGCTACACCTTC.